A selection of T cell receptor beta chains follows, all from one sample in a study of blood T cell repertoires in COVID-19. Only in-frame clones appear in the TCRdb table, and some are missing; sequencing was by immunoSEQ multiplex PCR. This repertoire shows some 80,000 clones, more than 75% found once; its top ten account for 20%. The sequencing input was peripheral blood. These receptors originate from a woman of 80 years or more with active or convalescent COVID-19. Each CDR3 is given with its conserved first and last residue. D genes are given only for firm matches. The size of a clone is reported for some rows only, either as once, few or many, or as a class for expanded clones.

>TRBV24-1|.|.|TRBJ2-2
CATSDPPGSGRTGELFF
TGTGCCACCAGTGACCCCCCGGGGTCGGGCAGAACCGGGGAGCTGTTTTTT
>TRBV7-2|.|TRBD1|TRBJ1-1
CASGVQGNSEAFF
TGTGCCAGCGGAGTACAGGGGAATTCTGAAGCTTTCTTT
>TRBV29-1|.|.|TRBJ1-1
CSVLEYGNTEAFF
TGCAGCGTTCTGGAGTATGGGAACACTGAAGCTTTCTTT
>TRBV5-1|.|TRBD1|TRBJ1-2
CASSFGTGGNYGYTF
TGCGCCAGCAGCTTTGGGACAGGGGGGAACTATGGCTACACCTTC
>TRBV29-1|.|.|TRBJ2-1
CSVAGAGAIIGEQFF
TGCAGCGTCGCCGGCGCAGGGGCGATTATAGGTGAGCAGTTCTTC
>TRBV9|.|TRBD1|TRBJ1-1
CASSAGGTEAFF
TGTGCCAGCAGCGCAGGGGGCACTGAAGCTTTCTTT
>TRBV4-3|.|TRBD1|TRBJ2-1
CASSQAPTGVNEQFF
TGCGCCAGCAGCCAAGCTCCAACAGGGGTCAATGAGCAGTTCTTC
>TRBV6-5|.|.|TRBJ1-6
CASTRVGGSPLHF
TGTGCCAGCACTCGGGTAGGGGGTTCACCCCTCCACTTT
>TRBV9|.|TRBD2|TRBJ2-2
CASSDTPGGQTGELFF
TGTGCCAGCAGCGATACCCCGGGGGGGCAAACCGGGGAGCTGTTTTTT
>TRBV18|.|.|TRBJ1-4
CASSPLRTLGREGIATNEKLFF
TGTGCCAGCTCCCCCCTTCGTACGCTTGGCAGGGAAGGAATTGCAACTAATGAAAAACTGTTTTTT
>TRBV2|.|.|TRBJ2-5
CATSWGEEETQYF
TGTGCCACCTCGTGGGGGGAGGAAGAGACCCAGTACTTC
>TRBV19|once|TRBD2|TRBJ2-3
CASSARLAGGRDTQYF
TGTGCCAGTAGTGCCCGACTAGCGGGGGGGCGTGATACGCAGTATTTT
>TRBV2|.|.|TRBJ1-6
CASSDTASYNSPLHF
TGTGCCAGCAGTGATACAGCTTCCTATAATTCACCCCTCCACTTT
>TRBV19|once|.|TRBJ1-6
CASNVGTSDNSPLHF
TGTGCCAGTAACGTCGGGACATCAGATAATTCACCCCTCCACTTT
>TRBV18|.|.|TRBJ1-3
CASSPLNDRWAGNTIYF
TGTGCCAGCTCACCACTCAACGACAGGTGGGCTGGAAACACCATATATTTT
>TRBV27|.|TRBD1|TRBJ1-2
CASSPDRGGSNYGYTF
TGTGCCAGCAGCCCTGACAGGGGCGGGTCGAACTATGGCTACACCTTC
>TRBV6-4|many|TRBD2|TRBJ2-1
CASSPLASGGDEQFF
TGTGCCAGCAGTCCTCTGGCTAGCGGGGGCGATGAGCAGTTCTTC
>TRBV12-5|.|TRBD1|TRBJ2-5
CASGFGTGGEETQYF
TGTGCTAGTGGTTTTGGGACAGGGGGCGAAGAGACCCAGTACTTC
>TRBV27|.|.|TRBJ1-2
CASRRDQNYGYTF
TGTGCCAGCAGGAGGGATCAGAACTATGGCTACACCTTC
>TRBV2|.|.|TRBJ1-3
CASKHRAKGQFFGNTIYF
TGTGCCAGCAAGCACAGGGCGAAGGGCCAATTTTTTGGAAACACCATATATTTT
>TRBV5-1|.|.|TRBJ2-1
CASSLLSGQNNEQFF
TGCGCCAGCAGCTTGCTCTCCGGACAGAACAATGAGCAGTTCTTC
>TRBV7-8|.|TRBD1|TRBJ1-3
CASSPTGDTIYF
TGTGCCAGCAGCCCCACAGGGGACACCATATATTTT
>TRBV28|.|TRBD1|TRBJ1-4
CASSLTGQGAYGEKLFF
TGTGCCAGCAGTTTAACGGGACAGGGGGCTTATGGGGAAAAACTGTTTTTT
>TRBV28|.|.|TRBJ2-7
CASSLSGTGLYEQYF
TGTGCCAGCAGTTTAAGCGGGACAGGTTTATACGAGCAGTACTTC
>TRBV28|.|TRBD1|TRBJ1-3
CASSLGTEGNTIYF
TGTGCCAGCAGTTTGGGGACAGAGGGAAACACCATATATTTT
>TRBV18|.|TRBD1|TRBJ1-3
CTSSLQTPGGASGNTIYF
TGTACCAGCTCACTACAAACTCCAGGGGGCGCATCTGGAAACACCATATATTTT
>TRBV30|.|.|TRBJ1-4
CAWSEGREKEKLFF
TGTGCCTGGAGTGAAGGGAGGGAGAAAGAAAAACTGTTTTTT
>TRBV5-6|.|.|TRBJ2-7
CASSRRGAGYEQYF
TGTGCCAGCAGCCGACGTGGGGCCGGTTACGAGCAGTACTTC
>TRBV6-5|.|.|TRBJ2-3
CASSYETATDTQYF
TGTGCCAGCAGTTATGAGACAGCCACAGATACGCAGTATTTT
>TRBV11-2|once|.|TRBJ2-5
CASSRGFTETQYF
TGTGCCAGCAGCCGGGGTTTCACAGAGACCCAGTACTTC
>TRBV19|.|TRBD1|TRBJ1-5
CASSIGTGANQPQHF
TGTGCCAGTAGTATAGGGACAGGAGCTAATCAGCCCCAGCATTTT
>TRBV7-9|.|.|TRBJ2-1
CASSLLESGPREEQFF
TGTGCCAGCAGCTTATTGGAATCGGGACCCCGGGAGGAGCAGTTCTTC
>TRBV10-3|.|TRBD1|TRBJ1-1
CAITDTGETTEAFF
TGTGCCATCACCGATACAGGGGAGACCACTGAAGCTTTCTTT
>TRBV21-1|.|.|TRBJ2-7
CASTLGGSRDRYYEQYF
TGTGCCAGCACCTTGGGCGGGTCCCGGGACAGATACTACGAGCAGTACTTC
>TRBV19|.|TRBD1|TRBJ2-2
CASSIGDRVGGELFF
TGTGCCAGTAGTATAGGGGACAGGGTCGGCGGGGAGCTGTTTTTT
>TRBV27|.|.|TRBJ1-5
CASSLWPGDQPQHF
TGTGCCAGCAGTTTATGGCCAGGTGATCAGCCCCAGCATTTT
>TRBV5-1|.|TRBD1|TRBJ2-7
CASSYTGTGVPYEQYF
TGCGCCAGCAGCTATACCGGGACAGGGGTCCCCTACGAGCAGTACTTC
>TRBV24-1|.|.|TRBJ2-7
CATSDSGEQYF
TGTGCCACCAGTGATTCAGGCGAGCAGTACTTC
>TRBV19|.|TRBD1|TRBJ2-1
CASSPNSGTGGVEQFF
TGTGCCAGTAGTCCGAATTCCGGGACAGGGGGCGTTGAGCAGTTCTTC
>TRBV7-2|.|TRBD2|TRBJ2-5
CASSLQRGEETQYF
TGTGCCAGCAGCTTACAGCGGGGGGAAGAGACCCAGTACTTC
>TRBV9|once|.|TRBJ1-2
CASSLGSAYGYTF
TGTGCCAGCAGCTTAGGCAGCGCCTATGGCTACACCTTC